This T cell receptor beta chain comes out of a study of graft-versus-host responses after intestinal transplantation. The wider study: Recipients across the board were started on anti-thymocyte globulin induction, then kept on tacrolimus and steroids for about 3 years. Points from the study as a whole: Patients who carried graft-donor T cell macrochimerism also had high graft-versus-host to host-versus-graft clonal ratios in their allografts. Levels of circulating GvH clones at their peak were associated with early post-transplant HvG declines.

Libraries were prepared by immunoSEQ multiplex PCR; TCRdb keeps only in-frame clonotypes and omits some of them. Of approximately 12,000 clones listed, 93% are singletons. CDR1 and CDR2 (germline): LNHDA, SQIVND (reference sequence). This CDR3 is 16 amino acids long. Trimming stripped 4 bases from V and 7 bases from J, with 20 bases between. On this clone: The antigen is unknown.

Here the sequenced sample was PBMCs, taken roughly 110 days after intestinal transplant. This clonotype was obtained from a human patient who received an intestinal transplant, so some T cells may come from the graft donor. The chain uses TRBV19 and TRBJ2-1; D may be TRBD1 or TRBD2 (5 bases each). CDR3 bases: TGTGCCAGTAGTAGTGAAATGGGACCAAGGGAGAATGAGCAGTTCTTC. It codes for CASSSEMGPRENEQFF.